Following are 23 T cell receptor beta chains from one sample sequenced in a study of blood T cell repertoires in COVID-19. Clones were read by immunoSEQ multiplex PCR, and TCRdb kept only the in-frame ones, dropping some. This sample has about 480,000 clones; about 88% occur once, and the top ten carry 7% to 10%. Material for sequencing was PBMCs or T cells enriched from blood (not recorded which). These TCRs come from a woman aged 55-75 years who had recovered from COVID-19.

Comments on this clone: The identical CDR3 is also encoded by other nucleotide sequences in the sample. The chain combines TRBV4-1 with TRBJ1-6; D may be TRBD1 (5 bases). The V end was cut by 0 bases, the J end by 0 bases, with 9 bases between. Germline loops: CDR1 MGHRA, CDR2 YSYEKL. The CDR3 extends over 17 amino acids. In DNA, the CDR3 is TGCGCCAGCAGCCAAGATGCCGGGGGCTCCTATAATTCACCCCTCCACTTT. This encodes CASSQDAGGSYNSPLHF.

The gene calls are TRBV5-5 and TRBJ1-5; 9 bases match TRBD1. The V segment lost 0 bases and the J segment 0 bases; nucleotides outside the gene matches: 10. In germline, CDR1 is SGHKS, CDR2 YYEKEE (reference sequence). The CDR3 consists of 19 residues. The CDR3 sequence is CASSLVADRGLYSNQPQHF. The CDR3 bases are TGTGCCAGCAGCTTGGTAGCGGACAGGGGATTATATAGCAATCAGCCCCAGCATTTT.

The CDR3 DNA is TGTGCCAGCAGCGTCATGGCCCCGACAGGGCGAACGGAACCAGAAGCTTTCTTT. It translates to CASSVMAPTGRTEPEAFF. The gene calls are TRBV5-4 and TRBJ1-1, with 7 positions matching TRBD1. Germline assignment: CDR1 SGHNT and CDR2 YYREEE (reference sequence). The length of the CDR3 is 18 residues. V was clipped by 4 bases and J by 8 bases; unmatched bases: 23.

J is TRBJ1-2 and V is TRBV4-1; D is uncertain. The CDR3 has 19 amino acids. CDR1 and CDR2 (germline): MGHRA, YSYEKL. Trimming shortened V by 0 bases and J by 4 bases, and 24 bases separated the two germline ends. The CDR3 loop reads CASSQDTWEESHTLYGYTF. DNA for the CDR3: TGCGCCAGCAGCCAAGATACCTGGGAGGAATCACACACCCTCTATGGCTACACCTTC.

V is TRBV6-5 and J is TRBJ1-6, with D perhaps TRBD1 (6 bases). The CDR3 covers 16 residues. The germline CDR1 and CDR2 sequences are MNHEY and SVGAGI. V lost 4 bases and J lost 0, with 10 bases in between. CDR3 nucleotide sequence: TGTGCCAGCAGTTCTACAGGGAGCTCCTATAATTCACCCCTCCACTTT. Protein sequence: CASSSTGSSYNSPLHF.

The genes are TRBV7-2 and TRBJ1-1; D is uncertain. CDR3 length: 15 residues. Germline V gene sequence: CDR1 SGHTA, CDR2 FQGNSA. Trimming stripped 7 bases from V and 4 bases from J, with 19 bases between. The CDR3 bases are TGTGCCAGCACCCCCCGGGAGGGCGTTATCACTGAAGCTTTCTTT. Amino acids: CASTPREGVITEAFF.

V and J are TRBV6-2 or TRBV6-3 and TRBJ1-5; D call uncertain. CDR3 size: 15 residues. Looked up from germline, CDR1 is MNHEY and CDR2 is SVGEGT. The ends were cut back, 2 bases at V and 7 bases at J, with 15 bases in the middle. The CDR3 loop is CASSYGRLEVQPQHF. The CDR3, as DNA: TGTGCCAGCAGTTACGGCCGGTTAGAGGTCCAGCCCCAGCATTTT.

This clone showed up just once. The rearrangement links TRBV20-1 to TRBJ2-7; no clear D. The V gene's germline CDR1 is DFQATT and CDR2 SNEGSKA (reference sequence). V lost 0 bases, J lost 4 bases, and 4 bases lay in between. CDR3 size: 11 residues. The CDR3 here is CSARELYEQYF. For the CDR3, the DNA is TGCAGTGCTAGAGAACTATACGAGCAGTACTTC.

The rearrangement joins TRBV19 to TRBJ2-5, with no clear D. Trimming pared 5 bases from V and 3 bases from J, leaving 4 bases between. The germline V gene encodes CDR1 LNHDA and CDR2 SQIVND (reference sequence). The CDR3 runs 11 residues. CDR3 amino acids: CASSSEETQYF. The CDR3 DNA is TGTGCCAGTAGTTCGGAAGAGACCCAGTACTTC.

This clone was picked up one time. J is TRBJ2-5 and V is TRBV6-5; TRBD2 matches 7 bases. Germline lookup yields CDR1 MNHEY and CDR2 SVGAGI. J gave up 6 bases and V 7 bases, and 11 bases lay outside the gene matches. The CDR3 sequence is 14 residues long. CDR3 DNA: TGTGCCAGCATTCAACCAGGGAGGGGAAAGACCCAGTACTTC. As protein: CASIQPGRGKTQYF.

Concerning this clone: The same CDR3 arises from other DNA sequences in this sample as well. The CDR3 reads CASSLDSNTEAFF. DNA for the CDR3: TGTGCCAGCAGCCTAGACAGTAACACTGAAGCTTTCTTT. The rearrangement links TRBV7-2 to TRBJ1-1; D perhaps matches TRBD1 (5 bases). Trimming took off 5 bases at V and 2 bases at J, with 9 bases between the two ends. CDR3 length: 13 residues. Germline V gene sequence: CDR1 SGHTA, CDR2 FQGNSA.

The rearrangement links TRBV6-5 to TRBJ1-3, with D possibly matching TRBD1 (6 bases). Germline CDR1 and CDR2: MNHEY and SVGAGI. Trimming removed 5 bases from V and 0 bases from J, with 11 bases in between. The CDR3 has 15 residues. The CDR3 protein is CASSPRTVSGNTIYF. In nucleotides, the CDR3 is TGTGCCAGCAGTCCCAGGACAGTCTCTGGAAACACCATATATTTT.

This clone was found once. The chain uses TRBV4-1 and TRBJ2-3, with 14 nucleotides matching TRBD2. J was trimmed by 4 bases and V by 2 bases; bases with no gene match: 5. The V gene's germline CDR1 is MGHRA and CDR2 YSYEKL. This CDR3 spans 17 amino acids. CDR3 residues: CASSQRTSGGTADTQYF. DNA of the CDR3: TGCGCCAGCAGCCAACGGACTAGCGGGGGGACGGCAGATACGCAGTATTTT.

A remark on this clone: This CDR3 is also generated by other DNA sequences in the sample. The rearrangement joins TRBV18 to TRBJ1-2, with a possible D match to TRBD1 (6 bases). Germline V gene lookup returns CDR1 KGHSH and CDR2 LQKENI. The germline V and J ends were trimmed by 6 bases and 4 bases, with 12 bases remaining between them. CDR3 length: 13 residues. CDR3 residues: CASSPGGGYGYTF. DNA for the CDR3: TGTGCCAGCTCCCCGGGAGGGGGCTATGGCTACACCTTC. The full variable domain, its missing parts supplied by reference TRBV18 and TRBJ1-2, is NAGVMQNPRHLVRRRGQEARLRCSPMKGHSHVYWYRQLPEEGLKFMVYLQKENIIDESGMPKERFSAEFPKEGPSILRIQQVVRGDSAAYFCASSPGGGYGYTFGSGTRLTVV.

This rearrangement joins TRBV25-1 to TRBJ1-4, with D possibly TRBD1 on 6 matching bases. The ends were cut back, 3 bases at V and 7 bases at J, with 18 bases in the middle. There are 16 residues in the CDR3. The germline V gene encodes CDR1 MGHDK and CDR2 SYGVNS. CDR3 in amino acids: CASSDGLGASIEKLFF. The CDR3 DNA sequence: TGTGCCAGCAGTGATGGGTTGGGGGCAAGTATTGAAAAACTGTTTTTT.

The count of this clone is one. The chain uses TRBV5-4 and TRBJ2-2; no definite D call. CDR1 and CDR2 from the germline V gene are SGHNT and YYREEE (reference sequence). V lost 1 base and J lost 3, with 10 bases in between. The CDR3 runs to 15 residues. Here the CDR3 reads CASSLWAKDTGELFF. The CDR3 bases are TGTGCCAGCAGCTTGTGGGCAAAGGACACCGGGGAGCTGTTTTTT.

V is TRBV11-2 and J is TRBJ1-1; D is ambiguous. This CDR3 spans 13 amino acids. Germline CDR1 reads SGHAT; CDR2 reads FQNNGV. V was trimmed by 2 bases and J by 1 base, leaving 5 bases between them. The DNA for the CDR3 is TGTGCCAGCAGCTTACGCGAGAACACTGAAGCTTTCTTT. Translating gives CASSLRENTEAFF.

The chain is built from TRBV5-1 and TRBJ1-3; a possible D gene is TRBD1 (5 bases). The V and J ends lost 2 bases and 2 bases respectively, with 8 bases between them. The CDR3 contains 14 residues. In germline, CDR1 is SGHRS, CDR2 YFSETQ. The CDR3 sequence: CASSLGVTGNTIYF. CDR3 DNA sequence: TGCGCCAGCAGCTTAGGGGTAACTGGAAACACCATATATTTT.

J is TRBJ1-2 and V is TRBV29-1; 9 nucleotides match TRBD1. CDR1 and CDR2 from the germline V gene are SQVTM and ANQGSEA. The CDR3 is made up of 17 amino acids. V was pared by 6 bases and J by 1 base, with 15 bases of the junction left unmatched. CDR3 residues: CSVGTRRDRAYNYGYTF. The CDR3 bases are TGCAGCGTCGGCACCCGCCGGGACAGGGCGTATAACTATGGCTACACCTTC.

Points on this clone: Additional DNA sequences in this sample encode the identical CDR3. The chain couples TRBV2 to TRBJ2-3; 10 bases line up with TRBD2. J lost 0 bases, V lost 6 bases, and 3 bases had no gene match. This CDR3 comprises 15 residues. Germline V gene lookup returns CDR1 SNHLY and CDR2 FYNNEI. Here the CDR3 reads CASRPLAGSTDTQYF. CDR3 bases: TGTGCCAGCAGACCACTAGCGGGGAGCACAGATACGCAGTATTTT.

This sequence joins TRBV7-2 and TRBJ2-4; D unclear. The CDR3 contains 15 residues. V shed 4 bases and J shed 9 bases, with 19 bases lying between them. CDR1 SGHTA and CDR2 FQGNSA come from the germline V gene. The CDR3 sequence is CASSSQPSIAGIQYF. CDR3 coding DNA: TGTGCCAGCAGCTCCCAACCCTCAATAGCCGGCATTCAGTACTTC.

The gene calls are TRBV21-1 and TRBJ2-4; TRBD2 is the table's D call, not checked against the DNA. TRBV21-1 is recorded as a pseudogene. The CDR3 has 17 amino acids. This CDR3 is CASSNYGKPLAKNIQYF. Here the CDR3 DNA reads TGTGCCAGCAGCAATTACGGGAAACCTCTAGCCAAAAACATTCAGTACTTC.

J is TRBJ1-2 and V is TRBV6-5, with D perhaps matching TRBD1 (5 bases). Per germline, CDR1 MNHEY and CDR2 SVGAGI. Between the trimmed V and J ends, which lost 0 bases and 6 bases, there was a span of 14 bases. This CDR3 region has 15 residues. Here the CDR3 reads CASSYSRSRGDGYTF. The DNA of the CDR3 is TGTGCCAGCAGTTACTCGAGATCTAGGGGCGATGGCTACACCTTC.